These 13 T cell receptor beta chains came from one sample sequenced in a study of shared clonotypes between healthy human individuals. The data were produced by immunoSEQ multiplex PCR, yet TCRdb's version contains in-frame clones alone and is incomplete. The table records a few million clones, roughly 92% of them present only once. Material for sequencing was naive CD4+ T cells from PBMCs. Noted subset: CD45RA+ positively selected. These receptors were collected from a young man in good health. Some clones in this sample may be carry-over from other donors' samples.

The chain couples TRBV7-2 to TRBJ1-1; 8 positions match TRBD1. Looked up from germline, CDR1 is SGHTA and CDR2 is FQGNSA. After removal of 1 base from V and 4 bases from J, the junction contained 5 bases not matched to a gene. The CDR3 covers 15 residues. The CDR3 nucleotides are TGTGCCAGCAGCTTAGTAAAAACAGGGGGCACTGAAGCTTTCTTT. It encodes CASSLVKTGGTEAFF.

This sequence joins TRBV2 and TRBJ2-4; D not resolved. The ends were cut back, 6 bases at V and 5 bases at J, with 5 bases in the middle. Germline V gives CDR1 SNHLY, CDR2 FYNNEI. This CDR3 spans 11 amino acids. CDR3 DNA: TGTGCCAGCAGACAAGAAAACATTCAGTACTTC. Its translation is CASRQENIQYF. Together with reference TRBV2 and TRBJ2-4, the CDR3 gives the full variable domain: EPEVTQTPSHQVTQMGQEVILRCVPISNHLYFYWYRQILGQKVEFLVSFYNNEISEKSEIFDDQFSVERPDGSNFTLKIRSTKLEDSAMYFCASRQENIQYFGAGTRLSVL.

The chain links TRBV2 to TRBJ2-3; the match to TRBD2 covers 13 bases. Germline assignment: CDR1 SNHLY and CDR2 FYNNEI. This CDR3 region has 19 residues. The J segment lost 1 base and the V segment lost 3 bases, leaving 10 bases of the junction unmatched. The CDR3 region is CASSEVPIGLAGGTDTQYF. For the CDR3, the DNA is TGTGCCAGCAGTGAGGTCCCGATAGGACTAGCGGGAGGCACAGATACGCAGTATTTT.

V is TRBV25-1 and J is TRBJ2-7; 9 bases map to TRBD1. The V gene's germline CDR1 is MGHDK and CDR2 SYGVNS. The CDR3 runs 16 residues. The trim removed 0 bases at V and 4 bases at J, leaving 7 bases unmatched. For the CDR3, the DNA is TGTGCCAGCAGTGAATATAATCGCGACAGGGGGTACGAGCAGTACTTC. As protein: CASSEYNRDRGYEQYF.

V is TRBV19 and J is TRBJ1-2, with a possible D match to TRBD1 (5 bases). Trimming stripped 5 bases from V and 8 bases from J, with 15 bases between. The CDR3 is made up of 13 amino acids. Germline-derived CDR1 and CDR2 are LNHDA and SQIVND (reference sequence). This CDR3 reads CASSAGALRGYTF. The CDR3 nucleotides read TGTGCCAGTAGTGCCGGGGCCCTTAGGGGCTACACCTTC.

This clone was seen a single time. The genes are TRBV5-1 and TRBJ1-2; D call uncertain. Germline CDR1 and CDR2: SGHRS and YFSETQ. The CDR3 is 16 amino acids. Trimming shortened V by 5 bases and J by 6 bases, and 23 bases separated the two germline ends. In DNA form, the CDR3 reads TGCGCCAGCAGGGACGGCGGGGAGAACAATCCCCATGGCTACACCTTC. Translation: CASRDGGENNPHGYTF.

Worth noting for this clone: The same CDR3 arises from other DNA sequences in this sample as well. This sequence joins TRBV28 and TRBJ1-1; 9 bases line up with TRBD1. Germline-derived CDR1 and CDR2 are MDHEN and SYDVKM. V trimming: 2 bases; J trimming: 4 bases; junction bases outside the gene matches: 5. CDR3 length equals 15 residues. CDR3 amino acids: CASSLGGQGGTEAFF. The CDR3 nucleotides read TGTGCCAGCAGTTTAGGGGGACAGGGCGGCACTGAAGCTTTCTTT.

The chain carries TRBV28 and TRBJ2-7, with 11 bases lining up with TRBD2. Trimming at V came to 2 bases and at J to 4 bases, leaving 10 bases not matched to a gene. The germline CDR1 and CDR2 sequences are MDHEN and SYDVKM. CDR3 size: 17 residues. CDR3 nucleotides: TGTGCCAGCAGTTTACTCCCCACTAGCGGGAGTCTGTACGAGCAGTACTTC. This sequence encodes CASSLLPTSGSLYEQYF.

The chain has TRBV5-8 and TRBJ2-1; D may be TRBD2 (5 bases). V shed 2 bases and J shed 2 bases, with 8 bases lying between them. The CDR3 length is 14 residues. From germline, CDR1 is SGHTS and CDR2 YDEGEE. The CDR3 region is CASSFQRAYNEQFF. For the CDR3, the DNA is TGTGCCAGCAGCTTCCAGAGGGCCTACAATGAGCAGTTCTTC.

The chain carries TRBV15 and TRBJ1-2; 7 nucleotides match TRBD1. Trimming took 1 base from V and 4 from J; bases not matched to a gene: 12. The germline gives CDR1 LNHNV, CDR2 YYDKDF (reference sequence). The length of the CDR3 is 17 residues. The CDR3 loop is CATSRAYLRGGAYGYTF. The CDR3 region has the DNA TGTGCCACCAGCAGAGCTTATCTGAGAGGGGGCGCCTATGGCTACACCTTC.

This chain links TRBV12-5 with TRBJ2-7, with 13 bases that match TRBD2. This CDR3 comprises 15 residues. CDR1 is LGHNT and CDR2 is FRNRAP in the germline V gene. V lost 6 bases and J lost 3; bases outside the gene matches: 5. The CDR3: CASGRRLAGGYEQYF. The CDR3 nucleotides read TGTGCTAGTGGCCGCAGACTAGCGGGAGGCTACGAGCAGTACTTC.

Turning to this clone: The sample contains more than one DNA sequence encoding this CDR3. V gene TRBV28 combines with J gene TRBJ2-7, with 11 bases fitting TRBD1. V lost 5 bases to trimming and J lost 3 bases; unmatched junction nucleotides: 9. Germline loops: CDR1 MDHEN, CDR2 SYDVKM. CDR3 length: 16 residues. CDR3: CASSPNGQGAIYEQYF. CDR3 coding DNA: TGTGCCAGCAGTCCGAACGGACAGGGGGCGATCTACGAGCAGTACTTC.

The chain recombines TRBV11-3 with TRBJ2-5, with 8 bases lining up with TRBD2. Germline V lookup: CDR1 SGHNT, CDR2 YENEEA. This CDR3 has 15 amino acids. With 4 bases clipped from V and 4 bases from J, the junction kept 8 bases outside the gene matches. Written as DNA, the CDR3 is TGTGCCAGCAGCTCCCGGGCGGGAGGCAGAGAGACCCAGTACTTC. Protein product: CASSSRAGGRETQYF.